One and the same sample provided the 25 T cell receptor beta chains below, sequenced in a study of blood T cell repertoires in COVID-19. TCRdb keeps only in-frame clones here, not all; method: immunoSEQ multiplex PCR. Among approximately 170,000 clones listed, 74% were seen once. Specimen: peripheral blood. These receptors were obtained from a woman of 80 years or more with acute or convalescent COVID-19.

The chain recombines TRBV10-3 with TRBJ2-5; TRBD1 aligns across 9 bases. V was pared by 4 bases and J by 5 bases, with 2 bases of the junction left unmatched. The CDR3 runs to 13 residues. Germline V gives CDR1 ENHRY, CDR2 SYGVKD. The chain's CDR3 is CAISGTGEETQYF. CDR3 coding DNA: TGTGCCATCAGTGGGACAGGGGAGGAGACCCAGTACTTC.

The J gene is TRBJ1-1, the V gene TRBV28; 8 bases are a match to TRBD1. The CDR3 is made up of 14 amino acids. Looked up from germline, CDR1 is MDHEN and CDR2 is SYDVKM. J gave up 3 bases and V 8 bases, and 8 bases lay outside the gene matches. The CDR3 DNA reads TGTGCCAGCCGGAGTGAACAGGGGGACACTGAAGCTTTCTTT. It translates to CASRSEQGDTEAFF.

This chain connects TRBV10-1 to TRBJ1-1; 9 bases are a match to TRBD1. Germline CDR1 WNHNN, CDR2 SYGVQD (reference sequence). This CDR3 is 13 amino acids long. Trimming removed 2 bases from V and 11 bases from J; junction bases left unmatched: 6. The CDR3 region is CASSEATGGSAFF. In DNA, the CDR3 is TGCGCCAGCAGTGAGGCAACAGGGGGCTCGGCTTTCTTT.

The chain employs TRBV27 and TRBJ1-2, with TRBD1 as a possible D gene (5 bases). Per the germline V gene, CDR1 is MNHEY and CDR2 is SMNVEV (reference sequence). The CDR3 runs to 13 residues. With 9 bases removed from V and 3 bases from J, the gap between germline ends came to 14 bases. The CDR3 coding sequence is TGTGCCAGTACAGGAGGGGTCGACTATGGCTACACCTTC. Translation gives CASTGGVDYGYTF.

The chain has TRBV6-5 and TRBJ1-1, with TRBD1 identical over 8 bases. The CDR3 is 16 amino acids. CDR1 is MNHEY and CDR2 is SVGAGI in the germline V gene. J lost 5 bases, V lost 4 bases, and 12 bases had no gene match. In nucleotides, the CDR3 is TGTGCCAGCAGTTTTCAGCCTCCACAGGGGGTTACTGAAGCTTTCTTT. Its translation: CASSFQPPQGVTEAFF.

The genes are TRBV7-2 and TRBJ1-2; tentatively, D is TRBD1 (6 bases). Between the trimmed V and J ends, which lost 1 base and 0 bases, there was a span of 18 bases. The CDR3 totals 18 residues. Germline assignment: CDR1 SGHTA and CDR2 FQGNSA. CDR3 residues: CASSLVFSRDTANYGYTF. In DNA, the CDR3 is TGTGCCAGCAGCTTAGTTTTCTCCCGGGACACCGCTAACTATGGCTACACCTTC.

V usage is TRBV28 and J usage is TRBJ1-5; 9 nucleotides agree with TRBD1. This CDR3 contains 18 residues. V lost 5 bases and J lost 1; bases outside the gene matches: 12. Germline CDR1 is MDHEN and CDR2 is SYDVKM. DNA of the CDR3: TGTGCCAGCAGTCCTCGGAGGACAGGGGTGGGGAGCAATCAGCCCCAGCATTTT. Translation: CASSPRRTGVGSNQPQHF.

This clone was counted once. The chain links TRBV19 to TRBJ1-1; D is undetermined. Trimming took 11 bases from V and 0 from J, leaving 22 bases between them. CDR3 length: 16 amino acids. Germline V gene sequence: CDR1 LNHDA, CDR2 SQIVND (reference sequence). CDR3 nucleotides: TGTGCCTCATCGACCGGGAAGACGAGGCTGAACACTGAAGCTTTCTTT. This encodes CASSTGKTRLNTEAFF. The full variable domain, in which reference TRBV19 and TRBJ1-1 provide the parts outside the CDR3, is DGGITQSPKYLFRKEGQNVTLSCEQNLNHDAMYWYRQDPGQGLRLIYYSQIVNDFQKGDIAEGYSVSREKKESFPLTVTSAQKNPTAFYLCASSTGKTRLNTEAFFGQGTRLTVV.

The V and J genes are TRBV18 and TRBJ2-2; 8 bases line up with TRBD2. Unmatched junction bases numbered 13, after V lost 2 bases and J lost 5 bases. The CDR3 is made up of 18 amino acids. CDR1 and CDR2 from the germline V gene are KGHSH and LQKENI. In DNA form, the CDR3 reads TGTGCCAGCTCACCAGGGGTAGCGGGACCCCCGGGAACCGGGGAGCTGTTTTTT. Its protein product is CASSPGVAGPPGTGELFF.

The chain is built from TRBV7-2 and TRBJ2-7, with TRBD1 matching 7 bases. CDR3 length: 16 amino acids. Germline-derived CDR1 and CDR2 are SGHTA and FQGNSA. The V and J ends lost 1 base and 4 bases, in that order; junction bases with no gene match: 10. DNA of the CDR3: TGTGCCAGCAGCTTAGGTTTATTGGGGACAGATTACGAGCAGTACTTC. It encodes CASSLGLLGTDYEQYF.

This chain uses TRBV10-3 with TRBJ2-6, with D possibly being TRBD1 (6 bases). Trimming pared 2 bases from V and 0 bases from J, leaving 14 bases between. CDR1 is ENHRY, CDR2 SYGVKD, per germline. The CDR3 contains 18 residues. CDR3 nucleotide sequence: TGTGCCATCAGTGAGACGACAGGTACACTCTCTGGGGCCAACGTCCTGACTTTC. Translating it yields CAISETTGTLSGANVLTF.

This clone was counted between two and nine times. This chain connects TRBV7-2 to TRBJ1-1; possible D gene TRBD1, 5 bases. CDR1 is SGHTA, CDR2 FQGNSA, per germline. The CDR3 extends over 14 amino acids. V lost 1 base, J lost 4 bases, and 10 bases lay in between. The CDR3 nucleotides read TGTGCCAGCAGCTTAGAAGGGGCTGGCACTGAAGCTTTCTTT. The encoded protein is CASSLEGAGTEAFF.

This chain joins TRBV19 and TRBJ2-3, with D possibly matching TRBD1 (6 bases). CDR3 length equals 14 residues. Germline CDR1 is LNHDA and CDR2 is SQIVND (reference sequence). Trimming took 5 bases from V and 4 from J, leaving 13 bases between them. The CDR3 nucleotides read TGTGCCAGTAGTTCTCAGCAGGGGTCAGATACGCAGTATTTT. Translated, it gives CASSSQQGSDTQYF.

This rearrangement joins TRBV28 to TRBJ1-4; a weak D match, TRBD1 (5 bases). Germline V gives CDR1 MDHEN, CDR2 SYDVKM. V lost 6 bases and J 7 bases, leaving 21 bases between the germline ends. The CDR3 loop spans 16 amino acids. The chain's CDR3 is CASSSHQAGEGEKLFF. The CDR3 DNA is TGTGCCAGCAGCTCACATCAGGCGGGGGAAGGTGAAAAACTGTTTTTT.

V usage is TRBV6-6 and J usage is TRBJ1-5, with a weak D call TRBD1 (6 bases). CDR1 and CDR2 (germline): MNHNY, SVGAGI (reference sequence). This CDR3 contains 16 residues. Trimming took off 6 bases at V and 2 bases at J, with 17 bases between the two ends. The CDR3: CASSTVQAGGNQPQHF. CDR3 DNA sequence: TGTGCCAGCAGCACTGTTCAAGCAGGGGGCAATCAGCCCCAGCATTTT.

This clone was picked up many times. The chain carries TRBV9 and TRBJ2-7; possible D gene TRBD2, 6 bases. The CDR3 consists of 15 residues. The germline V gene has CDR1 SGDLS and CDR2 YYNGEE. The germline V and J ends were trimmed by 0 bases and 1 base, with 11 bases remaining between them. CDR3 sequence reads: CASSVEDGSSYEQYF. For the CDR3, the DNA is TGTGCCAGCAGCGTAGAGGACGGGAGTTCCTACGAGCAGTACTTC.

This chain joins TRBV11-2 and TRBJ1-3; TRBD1 aligns across 8 bases. There are 16 residues in the CDR3. CDR1 is SGHAT and CDR2 is FQNNGV in the germline V gene. Trimming took 5 bases from V and 2 from J; bases not matched to a gene: 8. The CDR3 reads CASSRRGGQAGNTIYF. The CDR3 DNA follows: TGTGCCAGCAGCCGACGTGGGGGACAGGCTGGAAACACCATATATTTT.

The chain carries TRBV3-1 (or the pseudogene TRBV3-2) and TRBJ2-1; 12 nucleotides agree with TRBD2. J gave up 6 bases and V 3 bases, and 3 bases lay outside the gene matches. This CDR3 comprises 15 residues. Germline V lookup: CDR1 LGHDT, CDR2 YNNKEL (reference sequence). The CDR3 DNA follows: TGTGCCAGCAGCCAGACTAGCGGGAGCCTCAATGAGCAGTTCTTC. Translation: CASSQTSGSLNEQFF.

This chain uses TRBV9 with TRBJ2-6, with 7 positions matching TRBD2. CDR3 size: 19 residues. Per the germline V gene, CDR1 is SGDLS and CDR2 is YYNGEE. With V trimmed by 3 bases and J by 0 bases, 12 bases remained unmatched. CDR3 protein: CASSASVGREFSGANVLTF. The CDR3 DNA reads as TGTGCCAGCAGCGCCTCGGTCGGGCGGGAGTTCTCTGGGGCCAACGTCCTGACTTTC.

The chain carries TRBV4-3 and TRBJ2-2; TRBD2 is a possible D gene (6 bases). The germline V and J ends were trimmed by 3 bases and 0 bases, with 11 bases remaining between them. The CDR3 totals 16 residues. From germline, CDR1 is LGHNA and CDR2 YSLEER. The CDR3 loop is CASSQRAGTNTGELFF. For the CDR3, the DNA is TGCGCCAGCAGCCAGAGAGCGGGTACGAACACCGGGGAGCTGTTTTTT.

This chain links TRBV7-7 with TRBJ2-5; maybe TRBD1 (6 bases). The CDR3 extends over 17 amino acids. V dropped 7 bases and J dropped 4 bases, with 25 bases sitting between them. Looked up from germline, CDR1 is SSHAT and CDR2 is FNYEAQ (reference sequence). The CDR3 loop reads CASNPLSLQGSAETQYF. The CDR3 region has the DNA TGTGCCAGCAACCCTCTTAGTTTACAGGGATCGGCAGAGACCCAGTACTTC. The whole variable domain, filled in from reference TRBV7-7 and TRBJ2-5, reads GAGVSQSPRYKVTKRGQDVTLRCDPISSHATLYWYQQALGQGPEFLTYFNYEAQPDKSGLPSDRFSAERPEGSISTLTIQRTEQRDSAMYRCASNPLSLQGSAETQYFGPGTRLLVL.

CDR3 sequence reads: CASSASVGEGKNIQYF. Written as DNA, the CDR3 is TGTGCCAGCAGCGCGTCCGTGGGAGAGGGCAAAAACATTCAGTACTTC. The chain combines TRBV9 with TRBJ2-4, with TRBD2 as a possible D gene (5 bases). Germline CDR1 reads SGDLS; CDR2 reads YYNGEE. The V and J ends lost 3 bases and 3 bases respectively, with 16 bases between them. This CDR3 has 16 amino acids.

The chain recombines TRBV11-1 with TRBJ2-6; D is undetermined. V was shortened by 3 bases and J by 4 bases, with 4 bases between the two germline ends. In germline, CDR1 is SGHAT, CDR2 FQDESV (reference sequence). The length of the CDR3 is 13 residues. The CDR3 DNA reads TGTGCCAGCAGCTTCACAGGGGCCAACGTCCTGACTTTC. This codes for CASSFTGANVLTF. Drawing the rest from reference TRBV11-1 and TRBJ2-6, the complete variable domain is EAEVAQSPRYKITEKSQAVAFWCDPISGHATLYWYRQILGQGPELLVQFQDESVVDDSQLPKDRFSAERLKGVDSTLKIQPAELGDSAMYLCASSFTGANVLTFGAGSRLTVL.

V is TRBV28 and J is TRBJ2-7; 9 nucleotides match TRBD1. The CDR3 totals 15 residues. Trimming cost V 5 bases and J 1 base; bases outside gene matches: 6. Germline lookup yields CDR1 MDHEN and CDR2 SYDVKM. The CDR3 sequence is CASSQGTGFSYEQYF. The CDR3 DNA reads TGTGCCAGCAGTCAAGGGACAGGGTTTTCCTACGAGCAGTACTTC.

The CDR3 sequence: CASTQSATSGNNEQFF. The CDR3 DNA is TGTGCCAGCACCCAATCAGCGACTAGCGGGAATAATGAGCAGTTCTTC. V usage is TRBV7-2 and J usage is TRBJ2-1; 11 bases are shared with TRBD2. J gave up 7 bases and V 7 bases, and 12 bases lay outside the gene matches. This CDR3 is built from 16 residues. Germline V lookup: CDR1 SGHTA, CDR2 FQGNSA. Full variable domain (outside the CDR3, taken from reference TRBV7-2 and TRBJ2-1): GAGVSQSPSNKVTEKGKDVELRCDPISGHTALYWYRQSLGQGLEFLIYFQGNSAPDKSGLPSDRFSAERTGGSVSTLTIQRTQQEDSAVYLCASTQSATSGNNEQFFGPGTRLTVL.